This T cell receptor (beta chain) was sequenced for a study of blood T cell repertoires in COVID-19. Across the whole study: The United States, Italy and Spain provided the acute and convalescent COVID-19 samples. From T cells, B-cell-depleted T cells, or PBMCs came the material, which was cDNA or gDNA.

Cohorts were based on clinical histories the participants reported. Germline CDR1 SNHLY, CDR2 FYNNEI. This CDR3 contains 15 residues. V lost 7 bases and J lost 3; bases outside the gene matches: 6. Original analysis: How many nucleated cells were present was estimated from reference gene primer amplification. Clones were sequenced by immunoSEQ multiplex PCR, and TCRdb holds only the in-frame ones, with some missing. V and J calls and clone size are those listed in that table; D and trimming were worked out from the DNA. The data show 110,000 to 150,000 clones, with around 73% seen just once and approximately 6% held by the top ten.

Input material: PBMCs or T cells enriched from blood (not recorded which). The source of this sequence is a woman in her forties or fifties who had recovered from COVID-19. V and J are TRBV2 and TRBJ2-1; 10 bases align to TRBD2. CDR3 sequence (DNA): TGTGCCAGCAACCCCCCTAGCGGGGGCTACAATGAGCAGTTCTTC. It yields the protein CASNPPSGGYNEQFF. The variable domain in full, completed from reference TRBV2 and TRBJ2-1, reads EPEVTQTPSHQVTQMGQEVILRCVPISNHLYFYWYRQILGQKVEFLVSFYNNEISEKSEIFDDQFSVERPDGSNFTLKIRSTKLEDSAMYFCASNPPSGGYNEQFFGPGTRLTVL.